The rows below give T cell receptor beta chains drawn from one sample of a study of T cell changes during pregnancy in multiple sclerosis. The data were produced by immunoSEQ multiplex PCR, yet TCRdb's version contains in-frame clones alone and is incomplete. The repertoire holds around 20,000 clones, about 90% seen once, with 4.5% to 6.5% in the top ten. The sequencing here drew on CD8+ T cells from peripheral blood mononuclear cells, taken after pregnancy. The receptors stem from a female donor in good health, enrolled as a control in a pregnancy study. Each CDR3 is given with its conserved first and last residue. A D gene is named only where the DNA matches it firmly. Clone size is given for some rows only: seen once, a few or many times, or a class if the clone is expanded.

V gene	J gene	clone size	D gene	CDR3 protein	CDR3 DNA
TRBV5-6	TRBJ2-7	few	NA	CASSPRDSVWYEQYF	TGTGCCAGCAGCCCGCGGGACAGTGTTTGGTACGAGCAGTACTTC
TRBV4-3	TRBJ2-2	NA	NA	CASSQEAQGTNTGELFF	TGCGCCAGCAGCCAAGAGGCCCAGGGCACGAACACCGGGGAGCTGTTTTTT
TRBV7-9	TRBJ1-5	NA	TRBD1	CASSSGQGGQPQHF	TGTGCCAGCAGCTCGGGACAGGGCGGTCAGCCCCAGCATTTT
TRBV7-2	TRBJ2-1	NA	TRBD2	CASSPGTSGGNEQFF	TGTGCCAGCAGCCCCGGGACTAGCGGGGGTAATGAGCAGTTCTTC
TRBV11-3	TRBJ2-7	NA	NA	CASSATPGSYEQYF	TGTGCCAGCAGCGCGACGCCAGGGTCCTACGAGCAGTACTTC
TRBV4-1	TRBJ1-1	NA	TRBD1	CASRERRGQLLEAFF	TGCGCCAGCAGAGAGAGACGGGGACAGCTCCTTGAAGCTTTCTTT
TRBV4-3	TRBJ1-1	NA	NA	CASSQDRGSGEAFF	TGCGCCAGCAGCCAAGATAGGGGGAGCGGTGAAGCTTTCTTT
TRBV4-3	TRBJ2-6	NA	NA	CASSHGDQGSGANVLTF	TGCGCCAGCAGCCATGGAGATCAGGGGTCCGGGGCCAACGTCCTGACTTTC
TRBV5-8	TRBJ1-2	NA	NA	CASSFTPDINYGYTF	TGTGCCAGCAGCTTCACCCCTGACATAAACTATGGCTACACCTTC
TRBV7-8	TRBJ1-5	NA	NA	CASSSLDSSNQPQHF	TGTGCCAGCAGCTCCTTGGACAGTAGCAATCAGCCCCAGCATTTT
TRBV21-1	TRBJ1-1	NA	NA	CASSKETGRGIEAFF	TGTGCCAGCAGCAAAGAAACAGGGCGGGGGATTGAAGCTTTCTTT
TRBV7-8	TRBJ2-1	NA	TRBD2	CASSQGSSGGGEQFF	TGTGCCAGCAGCCAAGGGTCGAGCGGGGGGGGCGAGCAGTTCTTC
TRBV9	TRBJ1-1	NA	NA	CASSVVSEPRAEAFF	TGTGCCAGCAGCGTAGTTTCCGAACCTCGGGCTGAAGCTTTCTTT
TRBV13	TRBJ1-2	NA	NA	CASSFGAGENYGYTF	TGTGCCAGCAGCTTTGGGGCAGGAGAAAACTATGGCTACACCTTC
TRBV25-1	TRBJ1-1	NA	NA	CASSRTGRHTEAFF	TGTGCCAGCAGTCGCACAGGGCGGCACACTGAAGCTTTCTTT
TRBV7-9	TRBJ1-3	NA	TRBD1	CASSSKDRGRIGNTIYF	TGTGCCAGCAGCTCGAAAGACAGGGGGCGCATCGGAAACACCATATATTTT
TRBV2	TRBJ2-5	NA	TRBD1	CASSVLTGTSPATQYF	TGTGCCAGCAGTGTATTGACAGGGACCTCGCCGGCGACCCAGTACTTC
TRBV4-3	TRBJ2-3	few	TRBD2	CASSQDWTSGADTQYF	TGCGCCAGCAGCCAAGATTGGACTAGCGGGGCAGATACGCAGTATTTT
TRBV7-9	TRBJ2-1	NA	TRBD1	CASSLRTGVHNEQFF	TGTGCCAGCAGCTTACGGACAGGGGTTCACAATGAGCAGTTCTTC
TRBV19	TRBJ2-5	NA	TRBD2	CASSPPGLADQETQYF	TGTGCCAGTAGCCCCCCGGGACTAGCGGACCAAGAGACCCAGTACTTC
TRBV19	TRBJ1-1	NA	TRBD1	CASSNRGANTEAFF	TGTGCCAGTAGCAACAGGGGGGCAAACACTGAAGCTTTCTTT
TRBV7-2	TRBJ2-7	once	TRBD1	CASSLGQAGYEQYF	TGTGCCAGCAGCTTGGGACAGGCGGGCTACGAGCAGTACTTC
TRBV15	TRBJ2-2	NA	NA	CATSRDRTALNTGELFF	TGTGCCACCAGCAGAGATCGGACAGCGCTTAACACCGGGGAGCTGTTTTTT
TRBV6-4	TRBJ2-6	large	NA	CASSEQASGANVLTF	TGTGCCAGCAGCGAACAGGCCTCTGGGGCCAACGTCCTGACTTTC
TRBV4-2	TRBJ1-1	NA	TRBD1	CASSLRTGENTEAFF	TGTGCCAGCAGCCTAAGGACAGGGGAAAACACTGAAGCTTTCTTT
TRBV12-5	TRBJ2-7	NA	NA	CASGLVQYEQYF	TGTGCTAGTGGTTTGGTACAGTACGAGCAGTACTTC
TRBV5-5	TRBJ2-2	NA	NA	CASSPGTGELFF	TGTGCCAGCAGCCCCGGGACCGGGGAGCTGTTTTTT
TRBV4-3	TRBJ2-7	NA	TRBD1	CASSQGTGSSYEQYF	TGCGCCAGCAGCCAGGGGACAGGGAGCTCCTACGAGCAGTACTTC
TRBV4-3	TRBJ1-1	NA	NA	CASSQVLAVNTEAFF	TGCGCCAGCAGCCAAGTCCTGGCAGTGAACACTGAAGCTTTCTTT
TRBV6-1	TRBJ1-1	NA	NA	CASMGGHTEAFF	TGTGCCAGCATGGGGGGTCACACTGAAGCTTTCTTT